This T cell receptor beta chain was found in a study of T-cell reconstitution after alpha-beta-depleted transplantation in children. Findings of the study overall: Expanded graft clones numbering several hundred reportedly gave rise to alpha-beta T cells about two months after transplant. Diversity and T-cell counts at one year after transplant derived mostly from new T cells.

Researchers prepared the TCRbeta library using unique molecular identifiers, the study reports. TCRdb re-derived calls from the PCR reads in MiXCR, one entry per CDR3 protein. The data show some 6,000 distinct CDR3 sequences, with 16% seen just once and 10% to 15% held by the top ten. Trimming took off 3 bases at V and 14 bases at J, with 11 bases between the two ends. This CDR3 has 11 residues. Per germline, CDR1 ENHRY and CDR2 SYGVKD. This clonotype is deemed medium-sized. What it binds is unknown. The sample was PBMCs, mostly from graft donor cells, taken 60 days after TCRalphabeta/CD19-depleted stem cell transplant. The genes are TRBV10-3 and TRBJ2-1, with D maybe TRBD2 (5 bases). The source is a male patient between 10 and 17 years old who had a stem cell transplant for acute myeloid leukemia, so the T cells may come from the graft donor. The CDR3 loop is CAISEDLEEFF. CDR3 sequence (DNA): TGTGCCATCAGTGAAGATCTGGAGGAGTTCTTC.